The source of this TCR beta chain is a study of a mutant IDH1 vaccine in newly diagnosed glioma. Background on the study: The initiation of vaccination occurred 4-6 weeks after radiotherapy alone, or with temozolomide cycles. Of the patients given treatment, roughly 60% were male and approximately 38% were female, and a mean age of around 44 years was recorded. Previous care, which was radiotherapy, temozolomide, or both, most often involved both.

The study's findings and limits: Pseudoprogression seemed unlinked to shifts in top peripheral T cell clonotypes.

Data came from immunoSEQ multiplex PCR; TCRdb stores just in-frame clones and leaves some out. Of approximately 57,000 clones in the sample, roughly 82% were seen once. Time point denoted: week 5, during vaccination. Mutant IDH1 20-mer peptide, at 300 ug, made up each vaccine dose, with topical imiquimod. As regards this clone: The target antigen is unknown.

The CDR3 contains 19 residues. CDR1 ENHRY and CDR2 SYGVKD come from the germline V gene. Trimming took 2 bases from V and 4 from J; bases not matched to a gene: 10. The sequences come from PBMCs, collected from a glioma patient whose treatment included an IDH1 peptide vaccine. The chain is built from TRBV10-3 and TRBJ2-1; 14 bases are shared with TRBD2. The receptor was isolated from a woman younger than 35 with glioma. Some clones in this sample may be carry-over from other donors' samples. The CDR3: CAISEERLAGGRLYNEQFF. The CDR3, as DNA: TGTGCCATCAGTGAGGAAAGACTAGCGGGAGGGCGGTTGTACAATGAGCAGTTCTTC.